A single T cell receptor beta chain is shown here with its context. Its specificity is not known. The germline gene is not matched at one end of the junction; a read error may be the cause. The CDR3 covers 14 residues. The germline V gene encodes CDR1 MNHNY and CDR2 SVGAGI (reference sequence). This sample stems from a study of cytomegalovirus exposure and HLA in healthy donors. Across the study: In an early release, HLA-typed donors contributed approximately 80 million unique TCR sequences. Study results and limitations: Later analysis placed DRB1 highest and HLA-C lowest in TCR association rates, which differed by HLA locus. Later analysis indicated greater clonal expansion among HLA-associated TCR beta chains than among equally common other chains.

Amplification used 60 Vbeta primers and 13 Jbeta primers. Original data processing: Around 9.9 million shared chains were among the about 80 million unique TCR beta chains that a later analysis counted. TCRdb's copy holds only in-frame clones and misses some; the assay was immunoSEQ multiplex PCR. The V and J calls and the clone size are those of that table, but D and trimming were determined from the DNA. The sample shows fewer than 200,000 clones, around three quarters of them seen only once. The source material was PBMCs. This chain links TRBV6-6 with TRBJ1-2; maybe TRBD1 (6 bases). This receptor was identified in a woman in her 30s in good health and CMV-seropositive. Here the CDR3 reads CASSYGRGNDGYTF. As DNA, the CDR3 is TGTGCCAGCAGTTACGGCAGGGGTAACGATGGCTACACCTTC.